The rows below give T cell receptor beta chains drawn from one sample of a study of multiple sclerosis patients with progressive multifocal leukoencephalopathy. This table comes from immunoSEQ multiplex PCR, and its TCRdb copy is limited to in-frame clones, with some not included. The profile shows 25,000 to 35,000 clones, more than 75% of them singletons. The specimen sequenced was PBMCs. The origin of the receptors is a human donor with multiple sclerosis. The CDR3 runs from the conserved cysteine through the conserved F or W. The D gene is left open where the match is weak.

cdr3_aa: CASSDNTDSPLHF
cdr3_nt: TGCGCCAGCAGTGACAACACGGATTCACCCCTCCACTTT
d_call: -
v_call: TRBV10-1
j_call: TRBJ1-6

cdr3_aa: CAWSVGQGAYEQYF
cdr3_nt: TGTGCCTGGAGTGTGGGACAGGGGGCGTACGAGCAGTACTTC
d_call: TRBD1
v_call: TRBV30
j_call: TRBJ2-7

cdr3_aa: CASSTGQGNTQPQHF
cdr3_nt: TGTGCCAGTAGTACCGGACAGGGTAACACTCAGCCCCAGCATTTT
d_call: TRBD1
v_call: TRBV19
j_call: TRBJ1-5

cdr3_aa: CASSTKLGQGAHGYTF
cdr3_nt: TGTGCCAGTAGTACGAAGCTGGGACAGGGGGCGCATGGCTACACCTTC
d_call: TRBD1
v_call: TRBV19
j_call: TRBJ1-2

cdr3_aa: CASSGWTFGRDSPLHF
cdr3_nt: TGTGCCAGCAGCGGTTGGACATTCGGGCGGGATTCACCCCTCCACTTT
d_call: -
v_call: TRBV7-8
j_call: TRBJ1-6

cdr3_aa: CASSYSYLVENTEAFF
cdr3_nt: TGTGCCAGCAGCTACTCCTACTTGGTCGAGAACACTGAAGCTTTCTTT
d_call: -
v_call: TRBV5-6
j_call: TRBJ1-1

cdr3_aa: CATSRDHRTVDTQYF
cdr3_nt: TGTGCCACCAGCAGAGATCATAGGACAGTAGATACGCAGTATTTT
d_call: -
v_call: TRBV15
j_call: TRBJ2-3

cdr3_aa: CASREQGNYGYTF
cdr3_nt: TGTGCCAGCAGGGAGCAGGGGAACTATGGCTACACCTTC
d_call: -
v_call: TRBV28
j_call: TRBJ1-2

cdr3_aa: CASSPLRDEQFF
cdr3_nt: TGTGCCAGCAGCCCTCTGAGGGATGAGCAGTTCTTC
d_call: -
v_call: TRBV7-9
j_call: TRBJ2-1

cdr3_aa: CASSESVVSGNTIYF
cdr3_nt: TGCGCCAGCAGTGAGTCGGTCGTCTCTGGAAACACCATATATTTT
d_call: -
v_call: TRBV10-2
j_call: TRBJ1-3

cdr3_aa: CASAAMGGTYEQYF
cdr3_nt: TGTGCCAGCGCGGCTATGGGGGGCACCTACGAGCAGTACTTC
d_call: -
v_call: TRBV27
j_call: TRBJ2-7